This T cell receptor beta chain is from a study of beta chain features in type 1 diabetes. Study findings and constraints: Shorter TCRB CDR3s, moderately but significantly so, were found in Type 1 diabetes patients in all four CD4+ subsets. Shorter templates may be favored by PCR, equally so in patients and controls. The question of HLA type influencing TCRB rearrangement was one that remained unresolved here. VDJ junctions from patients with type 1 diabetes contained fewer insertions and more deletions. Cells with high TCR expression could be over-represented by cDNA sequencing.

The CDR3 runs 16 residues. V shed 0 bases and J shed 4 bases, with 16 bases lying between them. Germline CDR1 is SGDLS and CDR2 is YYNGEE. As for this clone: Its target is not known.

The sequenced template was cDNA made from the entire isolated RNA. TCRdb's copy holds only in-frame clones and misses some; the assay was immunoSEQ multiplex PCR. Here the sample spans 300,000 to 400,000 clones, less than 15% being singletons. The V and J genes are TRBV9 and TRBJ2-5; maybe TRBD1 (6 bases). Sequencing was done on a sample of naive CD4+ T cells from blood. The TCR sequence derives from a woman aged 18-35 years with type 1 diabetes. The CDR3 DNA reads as TGTGCCAGCAGCGTAGGATGGAGCAGGGGCGGAGAGACCCAGTACTTC. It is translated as CASSVGWSRGGETQYF. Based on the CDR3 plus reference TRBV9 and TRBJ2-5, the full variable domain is DSGVTQTPKHLITATGQRVTLRCSPRSGDLSVYWYQQSLDQGLQFLIQYYNGEERAKGNILERFSAQQFPDLHSELNLSSLELGDSALYFCASSVGWSRGGETQYFGPGTRLLVL.